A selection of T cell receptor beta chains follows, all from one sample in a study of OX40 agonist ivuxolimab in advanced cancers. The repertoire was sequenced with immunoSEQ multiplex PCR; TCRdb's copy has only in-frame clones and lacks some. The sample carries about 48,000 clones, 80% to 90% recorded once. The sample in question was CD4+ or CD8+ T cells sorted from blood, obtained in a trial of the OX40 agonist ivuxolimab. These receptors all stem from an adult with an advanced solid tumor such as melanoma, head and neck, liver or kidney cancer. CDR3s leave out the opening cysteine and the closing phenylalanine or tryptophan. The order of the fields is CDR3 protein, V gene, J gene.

CDR3 protein: ASSPGGHGTEAF
V gene: TRBV7-9
J gene: TRBJ1-1

CDR3 protein: AWASLGFTDTQY
V gene: TRBV30
J gene: TRBJ2-3

CDR3 protein: ASSSTARSYSGNTIY
V gene: TRBV7-8
J gene: TRBJ1-3

CDR3 protein: ASSSQGIYNEQF
V gene: TRBV6-5
J gene: TRBJ2-1

CDR3 protein: ASSPSGGSHNEQF
V gene: TRBV9
J gene: TRBJ2-1

CDR3 protein: ASSQDGPHGTGVMDEQF
V gene: TRBV4-2
J gene: TRBJ2-1

CDR3 protein: ASSPPPGQGEF
V gene: TRBV5-6
J gene: TRBJ2-1

CDR3 protein: AWSVRGDQPQH
V gene: TRBV30
J gene: TRBJ1-5

CDR3 protein: ASTLWEEPHGYT
V gene: TRBV19
J gene: TRBJ1-2

CDR3 protein: ASSPGLAGVQETQY
V gene: TRBV5-8
J gene: TRBJ2-5

CDR3 protein: ASSVEARPNEQF
V gene: TRBV9
J gene: TRBJ2-1